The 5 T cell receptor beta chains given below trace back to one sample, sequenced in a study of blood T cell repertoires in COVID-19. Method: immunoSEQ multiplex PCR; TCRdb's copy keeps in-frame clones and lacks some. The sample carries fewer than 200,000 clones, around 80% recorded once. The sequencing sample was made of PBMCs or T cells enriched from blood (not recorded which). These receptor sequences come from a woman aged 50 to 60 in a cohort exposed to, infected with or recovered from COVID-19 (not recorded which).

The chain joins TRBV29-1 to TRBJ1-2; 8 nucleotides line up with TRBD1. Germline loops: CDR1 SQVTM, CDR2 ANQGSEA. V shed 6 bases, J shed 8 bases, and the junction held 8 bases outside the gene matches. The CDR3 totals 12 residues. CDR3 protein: CSVDRGGGGYTF. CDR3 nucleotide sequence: TGCAGCGTAGACAGGGGTGGGGGCGGCTACACCTTC.

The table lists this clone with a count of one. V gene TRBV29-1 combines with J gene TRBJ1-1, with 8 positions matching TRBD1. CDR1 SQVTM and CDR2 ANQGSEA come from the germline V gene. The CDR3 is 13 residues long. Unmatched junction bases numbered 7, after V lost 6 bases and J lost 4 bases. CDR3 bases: TGCAGCGTAGCAGGGGGCGGCGGCACTGAAGCTTTCTTT. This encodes CSVAGGGGTEAFF.

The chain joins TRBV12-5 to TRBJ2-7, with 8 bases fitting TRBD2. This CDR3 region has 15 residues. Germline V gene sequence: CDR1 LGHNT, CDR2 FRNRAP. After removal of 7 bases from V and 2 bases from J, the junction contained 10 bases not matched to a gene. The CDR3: CASAFLDGGAYEQYF. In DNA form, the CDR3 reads TGTGCTAGTGCCTTCCTGGACGGGGGGGCCTACGAGCAGTACTTC. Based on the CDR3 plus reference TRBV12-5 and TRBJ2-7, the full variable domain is DARVTQTPRHKVTEMGQEVTMRCQPILGHNTVFWYRQTMMQGLELLAYFRNRAPLDDSGMPKDRFSAEMPDATLATLKIQPSEPRDSAVYFCASAFLDGGAYEQYFGPGTRLTVT.

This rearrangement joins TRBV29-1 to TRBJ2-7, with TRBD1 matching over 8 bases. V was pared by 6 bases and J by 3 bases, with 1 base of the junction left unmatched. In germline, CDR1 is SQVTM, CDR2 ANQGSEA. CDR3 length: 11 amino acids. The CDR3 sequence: CSVGQDYEQYF. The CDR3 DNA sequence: TGCAGCGTGGGACAGGACTACGAGCAGTACTTC.

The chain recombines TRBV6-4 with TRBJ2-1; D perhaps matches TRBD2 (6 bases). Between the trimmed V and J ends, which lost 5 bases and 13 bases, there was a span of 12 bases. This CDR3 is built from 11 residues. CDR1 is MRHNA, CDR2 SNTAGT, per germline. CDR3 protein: CASSFAGTQFF. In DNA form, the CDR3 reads TGTGCCAGCAGTTTCGCGGGAACTCAGTTCTTC.